The 10 T cell receptor beta chains below all came from one sample that was sequenced in a study of CD8 T cells in ankylosing spondylitis (dated by TCRdb to about 2017). Libraries were made using 5' RACE. Sequencer: Illumina HiSeq 2500. Starting from the raw public reads, TCRdb applied fastp trimming at Q25, assembled clones with MiXCR and retained in-frame beta chains. Each entry merges the rows of one CDR3 protein and shows their most common DNA and genes. The sample includes around 330,000 distinct CDR3 sequences, with around a tenth observed a single time. The ten largest account for roughly 9% of the sample. Source material: blood, either unsorted or a sorted T cell fraction (not recorded which). These TCRs come from a female donor with ankylosing spondylitis or in good health (not recorded which).

This clonotype was recorded many times. V and J are TRBV5-5 and TRBJ2-2; 9 nucleotides match TRBD1. This CDR3 spans 15 amino acids. V shed 3 bases and J 5 bases; nucleotides not matched to a gene: 5. The germline gives CDR1 SGHKS, CDR2 YYEKEE (reference sequence). The CDR3 spells CASSYRDRVTGELFF. DNA of the CDR3: TGTGCCAGCAGCTACCGGGACAGGGTGACCGGGGAGCTGTTTTTT.

This CDR3 reads CASSSRDRTRASTDTQYF. The CDR3 region has the DNA TGTGCCAGCAGTTCAAGGGACAGGACACGTGCTAGCACAGATACGCAGTATTTT. The V gene is TRBV28, the J gene TRBJ2-3, with 8 bases lining up with TRBD1. This CDR3 comprises 18 residues. J lost 0 bases, V lost 4 bases, and 12 bases had no gene match. Germline CDR1 reads MDHEN; CDR2 reads SYDVKM.

This clonotype came up many times. CDR3 in DNA: TGCGCCAGCAGCCTGGGGACGCAGGGGGCAACTGGAAACACCATATATTTT. It encodes CASSLGTQGATGNTIYF. The chain has TRBV5-1 and TRBJ1-3; TRBD1 matches 8 bases. V trimming: 4 bases; J trimming: 2 bases; junction bases outside the gene matches: 11. The CDR3 is 17 residues long. Germline CDR1 and CDR2: SGHRS and YFSETQ.

Ten or more counts support this clonotype. The chain employs TRBV20-1 and TRBJ2-4, with D tentatively TRBD1 (5 bases). The CDR3 is 12 residues long. The germline CDR1 and CDR2 sequences are DFQATT and SNEGSKA (reference sequence). V gave up 7 bases and J gave up 9 bases, with 16 bases separating them. DNA of the CDR3: TGCAGTGTTGCCCCCACAGGTGCCATTCAGTACTTC. Its protein product is CSVAPTGAIQYF.

This clonotype was seen ten or more times. This chain links TRBV4-3 with TRBJ2-2, with D uncertain. CDR1 is LGHNA, CDR2 YSLEER, per germline. Trimming took 0 bases from V and 5 from J, leaving 7 bases between them. This CDR3 comprises 14 residues. The CDR3 DNA follows: TGCGCCAGCAGCCAAGAATCGGAAACCGGGGAGCTGTTTTTT. Protein: CASSQESETGELFF.

The sample holds many counts of this clonotype. The chain uses TRBV15 and TRBJ2-5; D might be TRBD1 or TRBD2, each matching 5 bases. The CDR3 contains 15 residues. Germline CDR1 and CDR2: LNHNV and YYDKDF (reference sequence). V was cut by 3 bases and J by 2 bases, with 13 bases left in between. The CDR3 coding sequence is TGTGCCACCAGCAGTGGGGGACGTAAACAAGAGACCCAGTACTTC. It is translated as CATSSGGRKQETQYF.

The sample holds a few counts of this clonotype. This sequence joins TRBV20-1 and TRBJ2-1; D remains ambiguous. CDR3 length: 13 amino acids. Trimming removed 5 bases from V and 5 bases from J, with 13 bases in between. The germline V gene encodes CDR1 DFQATT and CDR2 SNEGSKA (reference sequence). CDR3 sequence (DNA): TGCAGTGCTTGGGCAGGTTTAAACAATGAGCAGTTCTTC. Amino acids: CSAWAGLNNEQFF.

As regards this clonotype: A much more abundant neighbour one base away suggests this may be a read error. The gene calls are TRBV10-3 and TRBJ2-7, with a tentative D call TRBD2 (5 bases). This CDR3 has 15 amino acids. Germline CDR1 and CDR2: ENHRY and SYGVKD. V was pared by 4 bases and J by 6 bases, with 19 bases between. The CDR3 loop is CAISARASDGCEQYF. DNA of the CDR3: TGTGCCATCAGTGCGCGGGCGTCGGATGGGTGCGAGCAGTACTTC.

In its sample, this clonotype was seen many times. This chain uses TRBV29-1 with TRBJ1-5; no definite D call. Germline CDR1 reads SQVTM; CDR2 reads ANQGSEA. Between the trimmed V and J ends, which lost 0 bases and 4 bases, there was a span of 7 bases. This CDR3 is built from 13 residues. This CDR3 reads CSVEEGLNQPQHF. DNA for the CDR3: TGCAGCGTTGAAGAAGGGTTAAATCAGCCCCAGCATTTT.

This clonotype was picked up many times. This sequence joins TRBV10-3 and TRBJ1-1; D is uncertain. The CDR3 has 14 amino acids. Germline-derived CDR1 and CDR2 are ENHRY and SYGVKD. V gave up 0 bases and J gave up 5 bases, with 10 bases separating them. DNA for the CDR3: TGTGCCATCAGTGAGTCGATCGGGGTGACTGAAGCTTTCTTT. It encodes CAISESIGVTEAFF.